Shown below are 18 T cell receptor beta chains from a single sample sequenced in a study of blood T cell repertoires in COVID-19. Method: immunoSEQ multiplex PCR; TCRdb's copy keeps in-frame clones and lacks some. The sample lists some 400,000 clones, 90% occurring once. Sample: peripheral blood. The receptors originated from a man aged 18-30 years with active or convalescent COVID-19.

This CDR3 is CASSVGELQGYTF. The CDR3 DNA sequence: TGTGCCAGCAGTGTAGGGGAACTGCAGGGCTACACCTTC. V and J are TRBV27 and TRBJ1-2, with a tentative D call TRBD1 (5 bases). This CDR3 comprises 13 residues. V was pared by 5 bases and J by 8 bases, with 15 bases between. The germline V gene has CDR1 MNHEY and CDR2 SMNVEV (reference sequence).

The gene calls are TRBV13 and TRBJ2-1, with TRBD1 matching over 7 bases. CDR1 and CDR2 from the germline V gene are PRHDT and FYEKMQ (reference sequence). The CDR3 loop spans 16 amino acids. V dropped 5 bases and J dropped 3; count of bases not matched to a gene: 10. The chain's CDR3 is CASSPEGANLYNEQFF. In DNA form, the CDR3 reads TGTGCCAGCAGCCCAGAGGGGGCGAACCTCTACAATGAGCAGTTCTTC.

The chain uses TRBV19 and TRBJ1-1; 7 bases align to TRBD1. J lost 0 bases, V lost 7 bases, and 11 bases had no gene match. From germline, CDR1 is LNHDA and CDR2 SQIVND (reference sequence). CDR3 length: 16 residues. The CDR3 DNA sequence: TGTGCCAGTAACCCCAGGGGGTCTAATTTGAACACTGAAGCTTTCTTT. Its translation: CASNPRGSNLNTEAFF.

The sample holds a few counts of this clone. Relative to the germline gene, one junction end is altered; a read error may explain this. The CDR3 reads CASGLARFGAAGANVLTF. Here the CDR3 DNA reads TGTGCTAGTGGTTTGGCCCGGTTTGGGGCTGCTGGGGCCAACGTGCTGACTTTC. The chain recombines TRBV12-5 with TRBJ2-6, with D possibly being TRBD1 (5 bases). Germline CDR1 is LGHNT and CDR2 is FRNRAP. CDR3 length: 18 amino acids. Drawing the rest from reference TRBV12-5 and TRBJ2-6, the complete variable domain is DARVTQTPRHKVTEMGQEVTMRCQPILGHNTVFWYRQTMMQGLELLAYFRNRAPLDDSGMPKDRFSAEMPDATLATLKIQPSEPRDSAVYFCASGLARFGAAGANVLTFGAGSRLTVL.

The gene calls are TRBV27 and TRBJ2-1; perhaps TRBD1 as D (6 bases). Germline values: CDR1 MNHEY, CDR2 SMNVEV (reference sequence). This CDR3 region has 15 residues. V gave up 3 bases and J gave up 6 bases, with 15 bases separating them. This CDR3 reads CASSFDRFIGNEQFF. In DNA, the CDR3 is TGTGCCAGCAGTTTTGACAGGTTCATCGGCAATGAGCAGTTCTTC.

This clone was observed once. V usage is TRBV5-6 and J usage is TRBJ1-5, with a weak D call TRBD1 (6 bases). The ends were cut back, 1 base at V and 5 bases at J, with 16 bases in the middle. CDR3 length equals 16 residues. From germline, CDR1 is SGHDT and CDR2 YYEEEE. CDR3 loop: CASSLRGGPRDQPQHF. The CDR3 bases are TGTGCCAGCAGCTTGAGGGGGGGGCCCAGGGATCAGCCCCAGCATTTT.

V usage is TRBV4-2 and J usage is TRBJ2-1; the match to TRBD2 covers 12 bases. This CDR3 contains 17 residues. Looked up from germline, CDR1 is LGHNA and CDR2 is YNFKEQ. The V segment lost 4 bases and the J segment 0 bases; nucleotides outside the gene matches: 4. The CDR3 DNA follows: TGTGCCAGCAGCCCTGGACTAGCGGGGAGCTCCTACAATGAGCAGTTCTTC. Amino acid sequence: CASSPGLAGSSYNEQFF.

V gene TRBV5-1 combines with J gene TRBJ1-1, with TRBD1 matching 7 bases. The germline CDR1 and CDR2 sequences are SGHRS and YFSETQ. V shed 4 bases and J 5 bases; nucleotides not matched to a gene: 11. The CDR3 has 15 amino acids. CDR3 amino acids: CASSTTTGLGTEAFF. As DNA, the CDR3 is TGCGCCAGCAGCACCACGACAGGGCTGGGAACTGAAGCTTTCTTT.

V and J are TRBV2 and TRBJ1-4, with D perhaps matching TRBD1 (5 bases). Trimming took 7 bases from V and 2 from J, leaving 17 bases between them. The CDR3 extends over 16 amino acids. Per germline, CDR1 SNHLY and CDR2 FYNNEI. This CDR3 is CASTVGGGFTNEKLFF. As DNA, the CDR3 is TGTGCCAGCACTGTTGGCGGGGGGTTTACTAATGAAAAACTGTTTTTT.

CDR3 region: CSVATGVEAFF. CDR3 in DNA: TGCAGCGTGGCGACAGGGGTTGAAGCTTTCTTT. The V and J genes are TRBV29-1 and TRBJ1-1; 8 positions match TRBD1. V was pared by 6 bases and J by 7 bases, with 4 bases of the junction left unmatched. The CDR3 length is 11 residues. CDR1 is SQVTM, CDR2 ANQGSEA, per germline. The full variable domain, with the rest looked up from reference TRBV29-1 and TRBJ1-1, is SAVISQKPSRDICQRGTSLTIQCQVDSQVTMMFWYRQQPGQSLTLIATANQGSEATYESGFVIDKFPISRPNLTFSTLTVSNMSPEDSSIYLCSVATGVEAFFGQGTRLTVV.

This sequence joins TRBV19 and TRBJ2-2; D perhaps matches TRBD2 (6 bases). Per the germline V gene, CDR1 is LNHDA and CDR2 is SQIVND (reference sequence). The V gene lost 3 bases and the J gene lost 5 bases, with 10 bases spanning the gap. The length of the CDR3 is 14 residues. CDR3 loop: CASSIMGGTGELFF. The DNA of the CDR3 is TGTGCCAGTAGTATTATGGGAGGAACCGGGGAGCTGTTTTTT.

This clone showed up just once. The CDR3 sequence: CASSPRQTSDYGYTF. DNA of the CDR3: TGTGCCAGCAGCCCACGACAGACTTCGGACTATGGCTACACCTTC. The chain recombines TRBV11-2 with TRBJ1-2, with D possibly TRBD1 on 5 matching bases. The CDR3 length is 15 residues. CDR1 is SGHAT and CDR2 is FQNNGV in the germline V gene. V lost 5 bases to trimming and J lost 3 bases, with 16 bases between them.

The chain carries TRBV19 and TRBJ2-5, with 9 bases matching TRBD2. With V trimmed by 4 bases and J by 7 bases, 13 bases remained unmatched. Germline V gene lookup returns CDR1 LNHDA and CDR2 SQIVND (reference sequence). CDR3 length equals 16 residues. CDR3 sequence (DNA): TGTGCCAGTAGTAATCGGCGGGGGGGCCTTCAGGCGACCCAGTACTTC. It yields the protein CASSNRRGGLQATQYF.

This clone was counted between two and nine times. The chain couples TRBV5-6 to TRBJ1-1; TRBD1 is a possible D gene (5 bases). V gave up 4 bases and J gave up 4 bases, with 17 bases separating them. CDR3 length: 15 residues. CDR1 and CDR2 (germline): SGHDT, YYEEEE. CDR3 DNA sequence: TGTGCCAGCAGCGCCCTTGGCAGGGCGAGCACTGAAGCTTTCTTT. Its protein product is CASSALGRASTEAFF.

V and J are TRBV6-5 and TRBJ1-2; D remains ambiguous. The ends were cut back, 7 bases at V and 4 bases at J, with 10 bases in the middle. The CDR3 has 12 residues. Germline lookup yields CDR1 MNHEY and CDR2 SVGAGI. DNA of the CDR3: TGTGCCAGCACGACGGAGGGCTATGGCTACACCTTC. It yields the protein CASTTEGYGYTF.

This clone was recorded only once. The chain joins TRBV4-1 to TRBJ1-5; 10 bases line up with TRBD1. V was pared by 5 bases and J by 6 bases, with 7 bases of the junction left unmatched. The germline V gene encodes CDR1 MGHRA and CDR2 YSYEKL. This CDR3 comprises 15 residues. CDR3 bases: TGCGCCAGCAGCACCCGGGACAGGGGCGGTCAGCCCCAGCATTTT. It translates to CASSTRDRGGQPQHF.

This chain uses TRBV7-9 with TRBJ2-5; unclear D gene. V gave up 5 bases and J gave up 2 bases, with 18 bases separating them. This CDR3 region has 16 residues. Germline V gene lookup returns CDR1 SEHNR and CDR2 FQNEAQ (reference sequence). The DNA of the CDR3 is TGTGCCAGCAGCCGTCAGTTTTTTGGGCTACAAGAGACCCAGTACTTC. Its protein is CASSRQFFGLQETQYF.

The J gene is TRBJ2-7, the V gene TRBV27, with 7 nucleotides matching TRBD2. V trimming: 3 bases; J trimming: 6 bases; junction bases outside the gene matches: 11. The germline gives CDR1 MNHEY, CDR2 SMNVEV (reference sequence). The length of the CDR3 is 15 residues. CDR3 sequence: CASSFVAGALTEQYF. The CDR3 DNA sequence: TGTGCCAGCAGTTTCGTGGCGGGAGCGCTAACCGAGCAGTACTTC.